The rows below give T cell receptor beta chains drawn from one sample of a study of Graves' ophthalmopathy and Graves' hyperthyroidism. MiXCR, applied by TCRdb to the multiplex PCR reads, yields one record per CDR3 protein. The sample records hundreds of thousands of distinct CDR3 sequences, about 24% being singletons. What was sequenced was peripheral blood. The receptors were gathered from a woman under 30 with stable Graves' hyperthyroidism. Some clones in this sample may be carry-over from other donors' samples. CDR3s include the opening cysteine and the closing phenylalanine or tryptophan. Fields, in order: D gene, V gene, clone size, J gene, CDR3 protein. D genes are given only for firm matches. Size is omitted from some rows. Given values are once, few, many or a class for expanded clones.

d_gene: -
v_gene: TRBV20-1
abundance: -
j_gene: TRBJ1-2
CDR3aa: CSAIREGSGYTF

d_gene: TRBD2
v_gene: TRBV13
abundance: many
j_gene: TRBJ2-7
CDR3aa: CASTKGLAVRGEQYF

d_gene: -
v_gene: TRBV12-3/TRBV12-4
abundance: many
j_gene: TRBJ1-2
CDR3aa: CASSLGSGRGYTF

d_gene: TRBD1
v_gene: TRBV27
abundance: many
j_gene: TRBJ2-7
CDR3aa: CASSSSDRANEQYF

d_gene: TRBD1
v_gene: TRBV24-1
abundance: many
j_gene: TRBJ2-7
CDR3aa: CATSDWTGSSHEQYF

d_gene: -
v_gene: TRBV6-5
abundance: many
j_gene: TRBJ1-5
CDR3aa: CASSSRGRGVRTDNSNQPQHF

d_gene: -
v_gene: TRBV12-3/TRBV12-4
abundance: many
j_gene: -
CDR3aa: CASSPDPYGSYGYTF

d_gene: -
v_gene: TRBV2
abundance: many
j_gene: TRBJ1-3
CDR3aa: CASSQGPGNTIYF

d_gene: TRBD1
v_gene: TRBV7-8
abundance: -
j_gene: TRBJ2-7
CDR3aa: CASSLGTGGAGSYEQYF

d_gene: -
v_gene: TRBV14
abundance: many
j_gene: TRBJ1-1
CDR3aa: CASSQDRAGNTEAFF

d_gene: -
v_gene: TRBV7-2
abundance: many
j_gene: TRBJ2-5
CDR3aa: CASSSQSGQETQYF